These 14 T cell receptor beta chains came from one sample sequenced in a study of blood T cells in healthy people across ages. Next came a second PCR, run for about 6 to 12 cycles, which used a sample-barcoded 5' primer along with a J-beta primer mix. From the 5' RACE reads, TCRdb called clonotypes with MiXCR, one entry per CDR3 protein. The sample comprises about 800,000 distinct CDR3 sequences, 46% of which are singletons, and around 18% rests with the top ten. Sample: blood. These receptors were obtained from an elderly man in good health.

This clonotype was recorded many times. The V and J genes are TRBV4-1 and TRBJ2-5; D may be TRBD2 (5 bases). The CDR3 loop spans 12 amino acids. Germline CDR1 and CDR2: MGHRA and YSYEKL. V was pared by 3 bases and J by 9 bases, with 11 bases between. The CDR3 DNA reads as TGCGCCAGCAGCCACCCCTACGGGGCCCAGTACTTC. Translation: CASSHPYGAQYF.

DNA of the CDR3: TGTGCCTGGAGTGTAAGCGGGAGGCACAATGAGCAGTTCTTC. It yields the protein CAWSVSGRHNEQFF. The rearrangement links TRBV30 to TRBJ2-1, with 9 bases fitting TRBD2. Germline V CDR1 and CDR2: GTSNPN, SVGIG (reference sequence). V gave up 0 bases and J gave up 5 bases; unmatched junction bases: 2. CDR3 length: 14 residues.

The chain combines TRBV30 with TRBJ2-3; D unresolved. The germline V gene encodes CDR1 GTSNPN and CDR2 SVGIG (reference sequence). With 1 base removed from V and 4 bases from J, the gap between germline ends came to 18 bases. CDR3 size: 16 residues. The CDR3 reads CAWSAPRASLSDTQYF. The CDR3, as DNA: TGTGCCTGGAGTGCCCCCCGAGCTTCTCTTTCAGATACGCAGTATTTT.

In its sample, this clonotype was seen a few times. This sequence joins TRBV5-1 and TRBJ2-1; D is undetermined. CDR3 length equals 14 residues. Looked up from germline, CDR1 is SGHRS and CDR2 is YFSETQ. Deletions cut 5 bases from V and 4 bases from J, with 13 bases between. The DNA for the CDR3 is TGCGCCAGCAGGCCTTCCGGAAATTACAATGAGCAGTTCTTC. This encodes CASRPSGNYNEQFF.

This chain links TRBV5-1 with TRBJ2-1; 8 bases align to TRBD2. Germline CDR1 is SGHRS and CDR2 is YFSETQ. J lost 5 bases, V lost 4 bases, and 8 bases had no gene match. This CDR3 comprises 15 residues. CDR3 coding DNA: TGCGCCAGCAGCCGGGATAGCGGGAACAACAATGAGCAGTTCTTC. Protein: CASSRDSGNNNEQFF.

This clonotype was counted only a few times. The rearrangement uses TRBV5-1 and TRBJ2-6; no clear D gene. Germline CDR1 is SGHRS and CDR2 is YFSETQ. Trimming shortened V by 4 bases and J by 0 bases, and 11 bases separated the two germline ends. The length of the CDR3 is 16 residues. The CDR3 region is CASSETQSSGANVLTF. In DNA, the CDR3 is TGCGCCAGCAGCGAAACTCAGAGCTCTGGGGCCAACGTCCTGACTTTC.

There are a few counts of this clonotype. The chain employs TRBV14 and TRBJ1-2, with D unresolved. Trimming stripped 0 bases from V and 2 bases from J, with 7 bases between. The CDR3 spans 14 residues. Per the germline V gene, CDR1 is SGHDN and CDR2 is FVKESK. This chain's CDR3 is CASSQEGRNYGYTF. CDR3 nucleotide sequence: TGTGCCAGCAGCCAAGAGGGCAGGAACTATGGCTACACCTTC.

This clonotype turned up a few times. As DNA, the CDR3 is TGTGCCAGCAGCTTACTAGCGGGAGTCGTTGAGCAGTTCTTC. Translated, it gives CASSLLAGVVEQFF. The chain couples TRBV11-3 to TRBJ2-1; 10 nucleotides agree with TRBD2. Germline assignment: CDR1 SGHNT and CDR2 YENEEA. CDR3 length: 14 residues. V lost 2 bases and J lost 9; bases outside the gene matches: 4.

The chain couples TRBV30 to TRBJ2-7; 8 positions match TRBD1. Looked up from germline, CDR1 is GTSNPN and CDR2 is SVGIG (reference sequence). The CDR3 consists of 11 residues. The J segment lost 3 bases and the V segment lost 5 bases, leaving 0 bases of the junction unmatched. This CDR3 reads CAWGQGYEQYF. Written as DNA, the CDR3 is TGTGCCTGGGGACAGGGCTACGAGCAGTACTTC.

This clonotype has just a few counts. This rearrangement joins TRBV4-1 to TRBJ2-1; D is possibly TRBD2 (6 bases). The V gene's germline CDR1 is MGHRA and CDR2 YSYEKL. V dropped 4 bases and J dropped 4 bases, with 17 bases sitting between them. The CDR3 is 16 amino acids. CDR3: CASSLSGLSDYNEQFF. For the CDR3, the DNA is TGCGCCAGCAGCCTCTCCGGACTATCCGATTACAATGAGCAGTTCTTC.

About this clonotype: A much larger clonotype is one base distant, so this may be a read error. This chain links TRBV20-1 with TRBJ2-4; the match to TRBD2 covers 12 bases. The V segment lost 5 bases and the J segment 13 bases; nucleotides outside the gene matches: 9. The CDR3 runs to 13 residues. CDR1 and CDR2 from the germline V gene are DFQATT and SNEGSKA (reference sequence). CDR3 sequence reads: CSAGTSGYNEQYF. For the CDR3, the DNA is TGCAGTGCTGGGACTAGCGGGTACAATGAGCAGTACTTC.

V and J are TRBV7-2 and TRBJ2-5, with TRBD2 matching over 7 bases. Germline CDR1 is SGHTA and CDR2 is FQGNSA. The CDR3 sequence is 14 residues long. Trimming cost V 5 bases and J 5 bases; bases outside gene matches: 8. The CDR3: CASSATRGGETQYF. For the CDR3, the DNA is TGTGCCAGCAGCGCAACAAGGGGAGGGGAGACCCAGTACTTC.

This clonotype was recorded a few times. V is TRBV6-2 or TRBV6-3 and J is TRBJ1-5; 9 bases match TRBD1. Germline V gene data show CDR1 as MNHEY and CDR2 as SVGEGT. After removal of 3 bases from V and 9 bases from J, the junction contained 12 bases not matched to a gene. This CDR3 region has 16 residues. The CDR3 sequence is CASSYPGTGTGSPQHF. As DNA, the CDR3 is TGTGCCAGCAGTTATCCCGGGACAGGGACAGGATCGCCCCAGCATTTT.

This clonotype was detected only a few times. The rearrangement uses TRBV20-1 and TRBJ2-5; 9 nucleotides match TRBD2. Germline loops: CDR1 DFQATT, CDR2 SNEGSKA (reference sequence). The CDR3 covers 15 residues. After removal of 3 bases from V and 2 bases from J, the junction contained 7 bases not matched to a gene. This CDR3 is CSARMASGVQETQYF. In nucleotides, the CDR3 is TGCAGTGCTAGGATGGCTAGCGGGGTACAAGAGACCCAGTACTTC.